The 30 T cell receptor beta chains presented below share a single source sample, sequenced in a study of T cells in Graves' hyperthyroidism and ophthalmopathy. Template material for amplifying TCR beta CDR3 regions consisted of RNA transcripts. The HTBI primer set drove a first-round RT-PCR of the TCR CDR3. Via MiXCR, TCRdb re-called the multiplex PCR reads, giving one row per CDR3 protein. The data hold around 250,000 distinct CDR3 sequences, with about a sixth observed a single time. The sequencing input was blood. These receptors were taken from a woman aged 18-30 years with Graves' ophthalmopathy.

This clonotype was observed many times. The chain combines TRBV30 with TRBJ1-5, with TRBD1 identical over 7 bases. V lost 2 bases, J lost 3 bases, and 4 bases stayed unmatched. The CDR3 runs 14 residues. CDR1 is GTSNPN, CDR2 SVGIG, per germline (reference sequence). This chain's CDR3 is CAWSRTGANQPQHF. In DNA form, the CDR3 reads TGTGCCTGGAGTCGTACAGGGGCCAATCAGCCCCAGCATTTT.

This clonotype was recorded at least ten times. The chain couples TRBV30 to TRBJ1-4; weak D call: TRBD1 (5 bases). Germline lookup yields CDR1 GTSNPN and CDR2 SVGIG (reference sequence). This CDR3 is built from 14 residues. The germline V and J ends were trimmed by 0 bases and 7 bases, with 12 bases remaining between them. CDR3 nucleotide sequence: TGTGCCTGGAGTGTTAAACGAGGGGCTGAAAAACTGTTTTTT. It codes for CAWSVKRGAEKLFF. Supplemented by reference TRBV30 and TRBJ1-4, the full variable domain reads SQTIHQWPATLVQPVGSPLSLECTVEGTSNPNLYWYRQAAGRGLQLLFYSVGIGQISSEVPQNLSASRPQDRQFILSSKKLLLSDSGFYLCAWSVKRGAEKLFFGSGTQLSVL.

Ten or more counts support this clonotype. The chain recombines TRBV20-1 with TRBJ2-1; unclear D gene. Deletions cut 8 bases from V and 2 bases from J, with 13 bases between. Per the germline V gene, CDR1 is DFQATT and CDR2 is SNEGSKA (reference sequence). This CDR3 is built from 13 residues. CDR3 DNA sequence: TGCAGTAGTCCAGGACCAACCTACAATGAGCAGTTCTTC. Its protein is CSSPGPTYNEQFF.

This clonotype was detected ten times or more. The rearrangement links TRBV2 to TRBJ1-1; D call uncertain. In germline, CDR1 is SNHLY, CDR2 FYNNEI. With 4 bases removed from V and 1 base from J, the gap between germline ends came to 16 bases. The CDR3 has 16 residues. The CDR3 spells CASSGLGRGGNTEAFF. The CDR3 DNA is TGTGCCAGCAGTGGATTAGGGCGCGGCGGGAACACTGAAGCTTTCTTT.

CDR3 DNA sequence: TGCGCCAGCAGCCAAGATCCGAGGGGGCCCAGCATGAACACTGAAGCTTTCTTT. Residues: CASSQDPRGPSMNTEAFF. This rearrangement joins TRBV4-1 to TRBJ1-1, with 7 bases matching TRBD1. Germline lookup yields CDR1 MGHRA and CDR2 YSYEKL. Germline trimming cut 0 bases from V and 0 bases from J; bases unmatched to any gene: 10. The CDR3 runs 18 residues.

This clonotype was detected ten times or more. The V gene is TRBV7-9, the J gene TRBJ1-6; possibly TRBD1 for D (6 bases). The CDR3 sequence is 15 residues long. V was trimmed by 0 bases and J by 10 bases, leaving 13 bases between them. Germline values: CDR1 SEHNR, CDR2 FQNEAQ (reference sequence). In nucleotides, the CDR3 is TGTGCCAGCAGCTTAGCGCCAGGGGCTGACTCACCCCTCCACTTT. It specifies CASSLAPGADSPLHF.

This clonotype was seen at least ten times. This sequence joins TRBV28 and TRBJ2-5; 9 nucleotides align to TRBD1. Trimming cost V 4 bases and J 0 bases; bases outside gene matches: 12. The CDR3 is made up of 18 amino acids. Germline V gene data show CDR1 as MDHEN and CDR2 as SYDVKM. CDR3 region: CASSSLTGQGTYQETQYF. Here the CDR3 DNA reads TGTGCCAGCAGTTCACTCACGGGACAGGGAACGTACCAAGAGACCCAGTACTTC.

The rearrangement uses TRBV19 and TRBJ1-2; 10 nucleotides align to TRBD1. Germline CDR1 is LNHDA and CDR2 is SQIVND (reference sequence). The trim removed 7 bases at V and 4 bases at J, leaving 6 bases unmatched. The CDR3 consists of 14 residues. CDR3 in amino acids: CASTGQGGVYGYTF. The CDR3, as DNA: TGTGCCAGTACCGGACAGGGGGGTGTCTATGGCTACACCTTC.

The sample holds many counts of this clonotype. This rearrangement joins TRBV5-4 to TRBJ2-2; the D call may be TRBD1 or TRBD2 (5 bases each). Trimming pared 5 bases from V and 1 base from J, leaving 12 bases between. This CDR3 comprises 15 residues. Per the germline V gene, CDR1 is SGHNT and CDR2 is YYREEE (reference sequence). The CDR3 DNA reads TGTGCCAGCAGTAAGAGTGGGGGGAACACCGGGGAGCTGTTTTTT. Translated, it gives CASSKSGGNTGELFF.

Ten or more counts support this clonotype. The chain employs TRBV7-3 and TRBJ2-5, with 14 nucleotides matching TRBD2. The CDR3 totals 14 residues. Looked up from germline, CDR1 is SGHTA and CDR2 is FQGTGA. After removal of 10 bases from V and 3 bases from J, the junction contained 4 bases not matched to a gene. The CDR3 DNA is TGTGCCAACCGACTAGCGGGGGGGAAAGAGACCCAGTACTTC. Its translation: CANRLAGGKETQYF.

In its sample, this clonotype was seen many times. The V gene is TRBV6-2 or TRBV6-3, the J gene TRBJ1-5; D might be TRBD1 (5 bases). The V gene lost 5 bases and the J gene lost 5 bases, with 10 bases spanning the gap. Germline lookup yields CDR1 MNHEY and CDR2 SVGEGT. The CDR3 is made up of 13 amino acids. The CDR3 DNA sequence: TGTGCCAGCAGTCAGACAGTTCATCAGCCCCAGCATTTT. This encodes CASSQTVHQPQHF.

This clonotype was observed a few times. The chain recombines TRBV3-1 with TRBJ2-2; D call uncertain. The germline V gene has CDR1 LGHDT and CDR2 YNNKEL (reference sequence). The V gene lost 0 bases and the J gene lost 4 bases, with 6 bases spanning the gap. This CDR3 comprises 14 residues. Written as DNA, the CDR3 is TGTGCCAGCAGCCAAGATTATCTCACCGGGGAGCTGTTTTTT. Translating gives CASSQDYLTGELFF.

This clonotype was seen a few times. The V gene is TRBV5-1, the J gene TRBJ1-2; unclear D gene. Germline V CDR1 and CDR2: SGHRS, YFSETQ. The CDR3 loop spans 15 amino acids. Trimming cost V 2 bases and J 6 bases, with 17 bases left between them. CDR3 loop: CASSFEGLASNGYTF. In nucleotides, the CDR3 is TGCGCCAGCAGCTTTGAGGGCCTGGCCTCTAATGGCTACACCTTC.

Ten or more counts support this clonotype. The chain combines TRBV5-6 with TRBJ2-2, with a possible D match to TRBD2 (6 bases). CDR1 and CDR2 (germline): SGHDT, YYEEEE. The germline V and J ends were trimmed by 0 bases and 4 bases, with 10 bases remaining between them. CDR3 length equals 15 residues. CDR3 residues: CASSLAGTSTGELFF. In DNA, the CDR3 is TGTGCCAGCAGCTTGGCCGGGACTTCCACCGGGGAGCTGTTTTTT.

This clonotype came up a few times. This rearrangement joins TRBV13 to TRBJ2-2; perhaps TRBD1 as D (6 bases). The V gene's germline CDR1 is PRHDT and CDR2 FYEKMQ (reference sequence). The V gene lost 10 bases and the J gene lost 5 bases, with 8 bases spanning the gap. The CDR3 contains 11 residues. The CDR3 coding sequence is TGTGCCACCCAGGGGACCGGGGAGCTGTTTTTT. Translating gives CATQGTGELFF.

This clonotype was found a few times. This may stem from a read error, because a much larger clone lies one nucleotide away. The chain joins TRBV6-2 or TRBV6-3 to TRBJ2-7; possible D gene TRBD2, 6 bases. V lost 0 bases to trimming and J lost 0 bases, with 6 bases between them. The CDR3 length is 14 residues. The germline V gene encodes CDR1 MNHEY and CDR2 SVGEGT. The CDR3 sequence is CASSYSTSSYEQYF. The CDR3, as DNA: TGTGCCAGCAGTTACTCGACTAGCTCCTACGAGCAGTACTTC.

This clonotype was recorded at least ten times. The gene calls are TRBV28 and TRBJ1-2; D remains unclear. Deletions cut 7 bases from V and 5 bases from J, with 26 bases between. Germline V CDR1 and CDR2: MDHEN, SYDVKM. The CDR3 has 17 amino acids. The CDR3 DNA sequence: TGTGCCAGCACCATTTCGGGCGGGAGGAGATACAGATATGGCTACACCTTC. This gives the protein CASTISGGRRYRYGYTF.

This clonotype was detected ten times or more. This chain connects TRBV28 to TRBJ2-3; D may match TRBD1 or TRBD2 (6 bases each). CDR1 is MDHEN and CDR2 is SYDVKM in the germline V gene. CDR3 length equals 16 residues. With 4 bases removed from V and 7 bases from J, the gap between germline ends came to 21 bases. CDR3 in amino acids: CASSSERAGDSHTQYF. CDR3 nucleotides: TGTGCCAGCAGTTCGGAAAGGGCAGGGGACTCCCATACGCAGTATTTT.

There are many counts of this clonotype. The DNA for the CDR3 is TGTGCCAGCGCCCTTGCCTTTCGGGGCGACTATGGCTACACCTTC. Translated: CASALAFRGDYGYTF. The chain carries TRBV6-1 and TRBJ1-2; maybe TRBD1 (5 bases). The V and J ends lost 8 bases and 3 bases respectively, with 19 bases between them. Germline lookup yields CDR1 MNHNS and CDR2 SASEGT. The CDR3 is made up of 15 amino acids.

This clonotype was seen at least ten times. The V and J genes are TRBV28 and TRBJ1-2; weak D call: TRBD1 (5 bases). CDR1 is MDHEN, CDR2 SYDVKM, per germline. The length of the CDR3 is 13 residues. V gave up 6 bases and J gave up 6 bases, with 14 bases separating them. CDR3 protein: CASSRRGSDGYTF. For the CDR3, the DNA is TGTGCCAGCAGCCGCCGGGGGTCCGATGGCTACACCTTC.

This clonotype has a count of ten or more. This chain links TRBV18 with TRBJ2-7; no firm D call. The CDR3 contains 14 residues. Trimming took off 2 bases at V and 5 bases at J, with 13 bases between the two ends. The germline V gene has CDR1 KGHSH and CDR2 LQKENI. Written as DNA, the CDR3 is TGTGCCAGCTCACCATGGCTGACATTCGACGAGCAGTACTTC. Protein sequence: CASSPWLTFDEQYF.

Details on this clonotype: This may come from a read error, since a much larger clone is one base off. This sequence joins TRBV19 and TRBJ1-5; a possible D gene is TRBD1 (5 bases). The CDR3 runs 16 residues. Germline V gives CDR1 LNHDA, CDR2 SQIVND (reference sequence). The CDR3 here is CASSREDRAGNRPQHF. CDR3 bases: TGTGCCAGTAGTAGAGAAGACAGAGCAGGCAATCGGCCCCAGCATTTT.

This clonotype was recorded many times. V and J are TRBV9 and TRBJ2-5; D tentatively fits TRBD1 or TRBD2 (5 bases each). V dropped 3 bases and J dropped 4 bases, with 10 bases sitting between them. The CDR3 length is 13 residues. Germline V gene lookup returns CDR1 SGDLS and CDR2 YYNGEE. The CDR3: CASSGGVRETQYF. DNA of the CDR3: TGTGCCAGCAGCGGAGGGGTTCGAGAGACCCAGTACTTC.

In its sample, this clonotype was seen many times. This chain joins TRBV13 and TRBJ1-1; a possible D gene is TRBD1 (5 bases). V lost 5 bases, J lost 3 bases, and 16 bases lay in between. The CDR3 runs 15 residues. The germline V gene encodes CDR1 PRHDT and CDR2 FYEKMQ (reference sequence). The CDR3 sequence is CASSPALTAYTEAFF. For the CDR3, the DNA is TGTGCCAGCAGCCCGGCTTTGACAGCCTACACTGAAGCTTTCTTT.

This clonotype was counted many times. The CDR3 DNA sequence: TGTGCCAGCAGTTACCCCGATCGACAGGACTACATGAACACTGAAGCTTTCTTT. It translates to CASSYPDRQDYMNTEAFF. V is TRBV6-2 or TRBV6-3 and J is TRBJ1-1; D might be TRBD1 (6 bases). Trimming took 2 bases from V and 0 from J, leaving 19 bases between them. CDR1 is MNHEY and CDR2 is SVGEGT in the germline V gene. This CDR3 is 18 amino acids long.

This chain connects TRBV7-3 to TRBJ2-2, with 7 nucleotides matching TRBD1. The V gene end was trimmed by 5 bases and the J gene end by 1 base; junction bases not matched to a gene: 4. Looked up from germline, CDR1 is SGHTA and CDR2 is FQGTGA. The CDR3 sequence is 15 residues long. The CDR3 here is CASSLQGRNTGELFF. The CDR3 DNA follows: TGTGCCAGCAGCCTACAGGGGAGGAACACCGGGGAGCTGTTTTTT. Full variable domain (missing parts from reference TRBV7-3 and TRBJ2-2): GAGVSQTPSNKVTEKGKYVELRCDPISGHTALYWYRQSLGQGPEFLIYFQGTGAADDSGLPNDRFFAVRPEGSVSTLKIQRTERGDSAVYLCASSLQGRNTGELFFGEGSRLTVL.

This clonotype was seen many times. This chain joins TRBV9 and TRBJ2-3; 10 positions agree with TRBD2. The CDR3 runs 16 residues. CDR1 is SGDLS and CDR2 is YYNGEE in the germline V gene. V was pared by 2 bases and J by 2 bases, with 5 bases of the junction left unmatched. CDR3 coding DNA: TGTGCCAGCAGCGTCTTAGCGGGGGGATACACAGATACGCAGTATTTT. Residues: CASSVLAGGYTDTQYF. Using reference TRBV9 and TRBJ2-3 for the parts outside the CDR3, the full variable domain is DSGVTQTPKHLITATGQRVTLRCSPRSGDLSVYWYQQSLDQGLQFLIQYYNGEERAKGNILERFSAQQFPDLHSELNLSSLELGDSALYFCASSVLAGGYTDTQYFGPGTRLTVL.

As concerns this clonotype: A much larger clone lies a single base off, so this may be a read error. The chain couples TRBV5-4 to TRBJ2-1, with 10 bases fitting TRBD2. The CDR3 has 16 residues. Germline CDR1 reads SGHNT; CDR2 reads YYREEE (reference sequence). CDR3 sequence (DNA): TGTACCAGCAGCTCGGTAGCGGGGGGAATTTACAATGAGCAGTTCTTC. Its translation: CTSSSVAGGIYNEQFF.

This clonotype appeared many times. The chain carries TRBV19 and TRBJ1-1; the D gene is possibly TRBD1 (5 bases). Germline V gene data show CDR1 as LNHDA and CDR2 as SQIVND (reference sequence). V was pared by 2 bases and J by 10 bases, with 14 bases between. The CDR3 runs 13 residues. Here the CDR3 reads CASSIQGSRGAFF. For the CDR3, the DNA is TGTGCCAGTAGTATACAGGGCTCTCGGGGAGCTTTCTTT.

This clonotype was counted ten times or more. This chain connects TRBV5-1 to TRBJ2-1; TRBD2 matches 12 bases. The trim removed 5 bases at V and 6 bases at J, leaving 15 bases unmatched. CDR3 length: 18 amino acids. Germline V gene sequence: CDR1 SGHRS, CDR2 YFSETQ. CDR3 region: CASRGGLAGLARANEQFF. The CDR3 DNA reads TGCGCCAGCAGGGGCGGACTAGCGGGACTGGCCCGAGCCAATGAGCAGTTCTTC.